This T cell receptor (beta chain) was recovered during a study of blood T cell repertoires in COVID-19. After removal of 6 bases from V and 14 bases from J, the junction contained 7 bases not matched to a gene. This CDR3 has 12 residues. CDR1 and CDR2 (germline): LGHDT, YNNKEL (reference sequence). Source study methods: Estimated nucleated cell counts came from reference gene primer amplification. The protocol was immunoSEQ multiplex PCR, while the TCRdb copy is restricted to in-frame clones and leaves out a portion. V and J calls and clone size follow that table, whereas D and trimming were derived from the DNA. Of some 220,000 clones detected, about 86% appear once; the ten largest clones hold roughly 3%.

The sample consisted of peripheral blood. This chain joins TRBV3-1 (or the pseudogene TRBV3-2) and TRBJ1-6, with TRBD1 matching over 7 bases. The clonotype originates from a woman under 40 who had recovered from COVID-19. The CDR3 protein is CASSKDRVSLHF. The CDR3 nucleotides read TGTGCCAGCAGTAAAGACAGGGTATCCCTCCACTTT.